The clone carrying this TCR beta chain was seen a handful of times. This record comes from a study of cytomegalovirus exposure and HLA in healthy donors. The germline V gene has CDR1 SQVTM and CDR2 ANQGSEA. This CDR3 has 14 amino acids. V dropped 3 bases and J dropped 2; count of bases not matched to a gene: 4. Researchers ran the PCR with 60 Vbeta and 13 Jbeta primers. Assay used: immunoSEQ multiplex PCR; TCRdb lists only in-frame clones, some missing. The data contain roughly 180,000 clones, roughly 8.7% of them singletons. Input material: PBMCs. This receptor was taken from a woman in her thirties in good health and CMV-seropositive. V usage is TRBV29-1 and J usage is TRBJ2-3; TRBD2 matches at 8 bases. The DNA of the CDR3 is TGCAGCGTTGACACGGGAGGGACCACAGATACGCAGTATTTT. Translated, it gives CSVDTGGTTDTQYF.